This entry describes one T cell receptor (beta chain). The table came from immunoSEQ multiplex PCR; TCRdb's copy has only in-frame clones and leaves some out. The table shows approximately 100,000 clones, with over 85% occurring only once. CDR3 length: 16 amino acids. V lost 0 bases and J lost 3, with 15 bases in between. The germline V gene has CDR1 GTSNPN and CDR2 SVGIG (reference sequence). The sample is drawn from a study of blood T cell repertoires in COVID-19. Sequenced: peripheral blood. The rearrangement joins TRBV30 to TRBJ1-3, with D hard to call. This TCR came from an elderly woman in a cohort sampled during active COVID-19. CDR3 loop: CAWSVQYRQFGNTIYF. The CDR3 DNA reads TGTGCCTGGAGTGTACAGTATCGTCAGTTTGGAAACACCATATATTTT.